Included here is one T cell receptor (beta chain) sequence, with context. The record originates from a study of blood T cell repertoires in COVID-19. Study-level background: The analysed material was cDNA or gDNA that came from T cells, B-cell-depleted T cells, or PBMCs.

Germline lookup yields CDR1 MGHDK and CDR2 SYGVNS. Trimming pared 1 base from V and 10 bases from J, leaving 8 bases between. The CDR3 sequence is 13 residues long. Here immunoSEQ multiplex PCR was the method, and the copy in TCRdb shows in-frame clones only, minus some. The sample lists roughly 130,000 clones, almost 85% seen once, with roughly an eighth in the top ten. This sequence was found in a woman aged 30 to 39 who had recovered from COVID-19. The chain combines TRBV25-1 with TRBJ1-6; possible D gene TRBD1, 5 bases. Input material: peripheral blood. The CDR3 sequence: CASSELHRSPLHF. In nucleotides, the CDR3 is TGTGCCAGCAGTGAATTACACAGGTCACCCCTCCACTTT.